Presented here are 25 T cell receptor beta chains from one specimen sequenced in a study of cytomegalovirus exposure and HLA in healthy donors. Sequencing used immunoSEQ multiplex PCR; TCRdb keeps in-frame clones, though not all of them. The sample has over 35,000 clones; 85% to 95% are singletons. The sample taken for sequencing was PBMCs. These receptors all come from a man in his late teens or twenties in good health and CMV-seronegative.

The rearrangement uses TRBV9 and TRBJ2-3; 7 nucleotides match TRBD2. The V gene end was trimmed by 4 bases and the J gene end by 0 bases; junction bases not matched to a gene: 11. The CDR3 has 17 residues. Germline assignment: CDR1 SGDLS and CDR2 YYNGEE. CDR3 residues: CASSSGGKGYSTDTQYF. In DNA form, the CDR3 reads TGTGCCAGCAGCTCGGGGGGAAAGGGTTACAGCACAGATACGCAGTATTTT.

The CDR3 DNA follows: TGTGCCAGCAGCTTGGACACCACAGATACGCAGTATTTT. Its protein product is CASSLDTTDTQYF. This chain connects TRBV7-9 to TRBJ2-3, with D maybe TRBD1 (5 bases). The CDR3 extends over 13 amino acids. Trimming took 3 bases from V and 2 from J, leaving 6 bases between them. The germline V gene has CDR1 SEHNR and CDR2 FQNEAQ (reference sequence).

The chain links TRBV6-5 to TRBJ1-2, with TRBD1 as a possible D gene (5 bases). CDR1 is MNHEY and CDR2 is SVGAGI in the germline V gene. V gave up 6 bases and J gave up 0 bases, with 11 bases separating them. The CDR3 covers 14 residues. CDR3 amino acids: CASSQTGANYGYTF. The CDR3 DNA is TGTGCCAGCAGCCAAACGGGGGCTAACTATGGCTACACCTTC.

This chain connects TRBV7-3 to TRBJ1-2; 10 nucleotides agree with TRBD1. Germline assignment: CDR1 SGHTA and CDR2 FQGTGA. With 5 bases clipped from V and 6 bases from J, the junction kept 6 bases outside the gene matches. The CDR3 covers 14 residues. CDR3 bases: TGTGCCAGCAGCGGGACAGGGGCGGGGGATGGCTACACCTTC. Translation gives CASSGTGAGDGYTF.

The chain couples TRBV9 to TRBJ2-3; 7 bases line up with TRBD1. The germline V gene has CDR1 SGDLS and CDR2 YYNGEE. The CDR3 is made up of 16 amino acids. Trimming at V came to 3 bases and at J to 3 bases, leaving 10 bases not matched to a gene. The CDR3 region is CASSGQQGWGTDTQYF. The CDR3 coding sequence is TGTGCCAGCAGCGGACAACAGGGGTGGGGGACAGATACGCAGTATTTT.

This chain joins TRBV28 and TRBJ2-3; possibly TRBD2 for D (6 bases). This CDR3 has 14 amino acids. V lost 5 bases and J 5 bases, leaving 14 bases between the germline ends. Germline CDR1 is MDHEN and CDR2 is SYDVKM. The CDR3 bases are TGTGCCAGCAGTGAGCCCGGGGGAGAAGATACGCAGTATTTT. Protein sequence: CASSEPGGEDTQYF.

The chain recombines TRBV9 with TRBJ2-2, with 8 positions matching TRBD2. Germline trimming cut 2 bases from V and 0 bases from J; bases unmatched to any gene: 3. The CDR3 sequence is 16 residues long. The germline CDR1 and CDR2 sequences are SGDLS and YYNGEE. This CDR3 is CASSVNSGANTGELFF. The CDR3 DNA follows: TGTGCCAGCAGCGTGAATAGCGGGGCGAACACCGGGGAGCTGTTTTTT.

A single count supports this clone. The chain is built from TRBV9 and TRBJ1-1; maybe TRBD1 (5 bases). The CDR3 totals 14 residues. The V end lost 4 bases, the J end lost 11 bases, and 21 bases lay between the germline ends. CDR1 is SGDLS and CDR2 is YYNGEE in the germline V gene. The CDR3 nucleotides are TGTGCCAGCAGCCCTCAACAAGGGGAACTTGGGGCTTTCTTT. Amino acid sequence: CASSPQQGELGAFF.

The chain joins TRBV19 to TRBJ1-1, with TRBD1 matching over 9 bases. Germline values: CDR1 LNHDA, CDR2 SQIVND (reference sequence). V was pared by 7 bases and J by 1 base, with 10 bases of the junction left unmatched. This CDR3 is 16 amino acids long. CDR3 loop: CASTSGDRDWNTEAFF. In DNA, the CDR3 is TGTGCCAGTACTTCCGGGGACAGGGACTGGAACACTGAAGCTTTCTTT.

The chain uses TRBV21-1 and TRBJ2-5; the DNA was not compared with TRBD1, the D call given in the table. TRBV21-1 is termed a pseudogene. The length of the CDR3 is 15 residues. The CDR3: CASSKSDTRQETQYF. The CDR3 bases are TGTGCCAGCAGCAAATCGGACACCAGGCAAGAGACCCAGTACTTC.

The chain is built from TRBV9 and TRBJ1-4, with D hard to call. Germline CDR1 reads SGDLS; CDR2 reads YYNGEE. The CDR3 runs 14 residues. The V and J ends lost 2 bases and 3 bases respectively, with 8 bases between them. Here the CDR3 reads CASSVDISNEKLFF. For the CDR3, the DNA is TGTGCCAGCAGCGTCGACATTTCTAATGAAAAACTGTTTTTT. The entire variable domain, with the rest obtained from reference TRBV9 and TRBJ1-4, is as follows: DSGVTQTPKHLITATGQRVTLRCSPRSGDLSVYWYQQSLDQGLQFLIQYYNGEERAKGNILERFSAQQFPDLHSELNLSSLELGDSALYFCASSVDISNEKLFFGSGTQLSVL.

The chain recombines TRBV18 with TRBJ1-3; TRBD1 is a possible D gene (6 bases). V was trimmed by 5 bases and J by 0 bases, leaving 11 bases between them. Germline V gives CDR1 KGHSH, CDR2 LQKENI. The CDR3 contains 15 residues. This CDR3 is CASSTGTDSGNTIYF. CDR3 bases: TGTGCCAGCTCAACAGGGACCGACTCTGGAAACACCATATATTTT.

A single count supports this clone. V is TRBV19 and J is TRBJ1-2; tentatively, D is TRBD1 (6 bases). The CDR3 sequence is 14 residues long. The germline CDR1 and CDR2 sequences are LNHDA and SQIVND (reference sequence). The ends were cut back, 3 bases at V and 8 bases at J, with 16 bases in the middle. The CDR3 sequence: CASSMGGRTQGYTF. For the CDR3, the DNA is TGTGCCAGTAGTATGGGGGGGCGCACCCAAGGCTACACCTTC.

This clone has just a few counts. This chain links TRBV9 with TRBJ1-4; the match to TRBD1 covers 9 bases. Trimming cost V 3 bases and J 7 bases; bases outside gene matches: 7. This CDR3 comprises 15 residues. Germline CDR1 reads SGDLS; CDR2 reads YYNGEE. The CDR3, as DNA: TGTGCCAGCAGCGCTGAGGACAGGGGCGGTGAAAAACTGTTTTTT. Translated, it gives CASSAEDRGGEKLFF.

The rearrangement links TRBV6-1 to TRBJ2-3, with 7 bases lining up with TRBD1. V lost 7 bases and J lost 6; bases outside the gene matches: 10. This CDR3 is built from 14 residues. CDR1 and CDR2 from the germline V gene are MNHNS and SASEGT. Written as DNA, the CDR3 is TGTGCCAGCACTTACAGGGGATCGAAGGATACGCAGTATTTT. It yields the protein CASTYRGSKDTQYF.

The V gene is TRBV19, the J gene TRBJ1-5, with D hard to call. Looked up from germline, CDR1 is LNHDA and CDR2 is SQIVND (reference sequence). This CDR3 has 15 residues. The V gene lost 4 bases and the J gene lost 0 bases, with 10 bases spanning the gap. The DNA for the CDR3 is TGTGCCAGTAGTAGAGGAGAGACTAGCAATCAGCCCCAGCATTTT. Its translation is CASSRGETSNQPQHF.

The gene calls are TRBV10-1 and TRBJ2-7, with 8 nucleotides matching TRBD1. V was pared by 0 bases and J by 4 bases, with 11 bases of the junction left unmatched. The CDR3 sequence is 17 residues long. Germline V gene data show CDR1 as WNHNN and CDR2 as SYGVQD (reference sequence). The CDR3 protein is CASSESGLRQGSYEQYF. CDR3 sequence (DNA): TGCGCCAGCAGTGAGTCGGGCCTAAGACAGGGGTCTTACGAGCAGTACTTC.

The V gene is TRBV6-1, the J gene TRBJ1-2; possible D gene TRBD1, 6 bases. With 5 bases removed from V and 10 bases from J, the gap between germline ends came to 20 bases. This CDR3 is 14 amino acids long. CDR1 MNHNS and CDR2 SASEGT come from the germline V gene. In DNA form, the CDR3 reads TGTGCCAGCAGTAACCCCGGGACCCGGACAGACTACACCTTC. Its protein is CASSNPGTRTDYTF.

This rearrangement joins TRBV11-2 to TRBJ2-2, with TRBD2 matching 11 bases. From germline, CDR1 is SGHAT and CDR2 FQNNGV. J gave up 3 bases and V 1 base, and 4 bases lay outside the gene matches. The CDR3 has 17 residues. The CDR3 coding sequence is TGTGCCAGCAGCTTAGGTAGCGGGGGGGCCCACACCGGGGAGCTGTTTTTT. This sequence encodes CASSLGSGGAHTGELFF.

The chain carries TRBV27 and TRBJ2-1, with D unresolved. The CDR3 contains 13 residues. The V gene lost 0 bases and the J gene lost 8 bases, with 8 bases spanning the gap. Looked up from germline, CDR1 is MNHEY and CDR2 is SMNVEV (reference sequence). This chain's CDR3 is CASSLSRNYEQFF. Here the CDR3 DNA reads TGTGCCAGCAGTTTATCGAGGAACTATGAGCAGTTCTTC.

The genes are TRBV19 and TRBJ2-2, with 7 bases identical to TRBD1. This CDR3 has 17 amino acids. Germline V gives CDR1 LNHDA, CDR2 SQIVND (reference sequence). Trimming removed 6 bases from V and 1 base from J; junction bases left unmatched: 11. CDR3 coding DNA: TGTGCCAGTAGCAAACTCAGGGACAGCCTGAACACCGGGGAGCTGTTTTTT. Its translation: CASSKLRDSLNTGELFF. Full variable domain (remainder filled in from reference TRBV19 and TRBJ2-2): DGGITQSPKYLFRKEGQNVTLSCEQNLNHDAMYWYRQDPGQGLRLIYYSQIVNDFQKGDIAEGYSVSREKKESFPLTVTSAQKNPTAFYLCASSKLRDSLNTGELFFGEGSRLTVL.

The chain has TRBV6-6 and TRBJ2-4; 9 bases line up with TRBD2. Germline lookup yields CDR1 MNHNY and CDR2 SVGAGI (reference sequence). J lost 12 bases, V lost 2 bases, and 14 bases had no gene match. The CDR3 contains 16 residues. The CDR3 DNA reads as TGTGCCAGCAGTTACGCCACCGGGACTAGCCCGGGGGATCAGTACTTC. This sequence encodes CASSYATGTSPGDQYF.

The V call is TRBV4-1, the J call TRBJ2-1; 12 bases line up with TRBD2. Losses at the gene ends were 4 bases for V and 4 bases for J; bases not matched to a gene: 11. Germline loops: CDR1 MGHRA, CDR2 YSYEKL. The CDR3 is 18 amino acids. The CDR3 sequence: CASSPGLAGRAGYNEQFF. The CDR3 DNA is TGCGCCAGCAGCCCTGGACTAGCGGGGCGTGCGGGTTACAATGAGCAGTTCTTC.

CDR3 DNA sequence: TGTGCCAGCAGGGGACCAGGGGGGAGCTCCTACAATGAGCAGTTCTTC. Residues: CASRGPGGSSYNEQFF. The chain has TRBV6-6 and TRBJ2-1; tentatively, D is TRBD1 (7 bases). Trimming took 6 bases from V and 0 from J, leaving 15 bases between them. There are 16 residues in the CDR3. The germline gives CDR1 MNHNY, CDR2 SVGAGI (reference sequence).

The chain is built from TRBV5-5 and TRBJ2-2, with 9 bases identical to TRBD2. V lost 2 bases to trimming and J lost 7 bases; unmatched junction nucleotides: 6. CDR1 is SGHKS and CDR2 is YYEKEE in the germline V gene (reference sequence). The CDR3 contains 15 residues. This chain's CDR3 is CASSFVAGADGELFF. CDR3 DNA: TGTGCCAGCAGCTTTGTAGCGGGAGCGGACGGGGAGCTGTTTTTT.